The 27 T cell receptor beta chains reported below all come from one sample, sequenced in a study of response to subunit inactivated influenza vaccine. TCRdb ran MiXCR on the RT-PCR reads and lists one entry per CDR3 protein. The sample has over 800,000 distinct CDR3 sequences; 21% are singletons. Sequenced material: PBMCs from blood, taken around 5 days after vaccination. Receptors originate from a man over 45 who received an inactivated influenza vaccine.

This clonotype was detected only a few times. This sequence joins TRBV3-1 and TRBJ1-2; no firm D call. Germline assignment: CDR1 LGHDT and CDR2 YNNKEL (reference sequence). This CDR3 has 13 amino acids. The V end was cut by 6 bases, the J end by 7 bases, with 15 bases between. This CDR3 reads CASRHPRGLGYTF. DNA of the CDR3: TGTGCCAGCAGACACCCCCGGGGTCTTGGCTACACCTTC. Together with reference TRBV3-1 and TRBJ1-2, the CDR3 gives the full variable domain: DTAVSQTPKYLVTQMGNDKSIKCEQNLGHDTMYWYKQDSKKFLKIMFSYNNKELIINETVPNRFSPKSPDKAHLNLHINSLELGDSAVYFCASRHPRGLGYTFGSGTRLTVV.

V gene TRBV28 combines with J gene TRBJ2-1; the match to TRBD2 covers 14 bases. V shed 6 bases and J 6 bases; nucleotides not matched to a gene: 7. The CDR3 sequence is 16 residues long. CDR1 is MDHEN and CDR2 is SYDVKM in the germline V gene. The DNA for the CDR3 is TGTGCCAGCAGACCGACTAGCGGGAGGGAAGGCAATGAGCAGTTCTTC. It specifies CASRPTSGREGNEQFF. The variable domain in full, with the rest retrieved from reference TRBV28 and TRBJ2-1, is DVKVTQSSRYLVKRTGEKVFLECVQDMDHENMFWYRQDPGLGLRLIYFSYDVKMKEKGDIPEGYSVSREKKERFSLILESASTNQTSMYLCASRPTSGREGNEQFFGPGTRLTVL.

This clonotype was recorded a few times. This chain connects TRBV7-8 to TRBJ2-1; 11 nucleotides line up with TRBD2. The germline gives CDR1 SGHVS, CDR2 FQNEAQ. CDR3 length: 16 amino acids. Trimming took 5 bases from V and 0 from J; bases not matched to a gene: 3. DNA for the CDR3: TGTGCCAGCAGCCAGGGACTAGCGGCCTCCTACAATGAGCAGTTCTTC. It translates to CASSQGLAASYNEQFF.

In this sample, this clonotype turned up many times. The chain uses TRBV28 and TRBJ2-6, with D uncertain. Germline CDR1 is MDHEN and CDR2 is SYDVKM. The V end lost 8 bases, the J end lost 0 bases, and 14 bases lay between the germline ends. The CDR3 totals 16 residues. The CDR3 reads CASSRNTLSGANVLTF. CDR3 nucleotide sequence: TGTGCCAGCTCCCGTAATACCCTCTCTGGGGCCAACGTCCTGACTTTC.

This clonotype was detected many times. This rearrangement joins TRBV20-1 to TRBJ2-7; possible D gene TRBD1, 5 bases. CDR3 length equals 15 residues. The germline gives CDR1 DFQATT, CDR2 SNEGSKA (reference sequence). V was clipped by 1 base and J by 4 bases, with 17 bases between them. The CDR3 loop reads CSARGTNSGAYEQYF. CDR3 bases: TGCAGTGCTAGAGGGACAAATTCAGGTGCTTACGAGCAGTACTTC.

This clonotype occurred a few times. The J gene is TRBJ2-1, the V gene TRBV25-1, with 8 bases identical to TRBD1. This CDR3 spans 14 amino acids. Germline V gene sequence: CDR1 MGHDK, CDR2 SYGVNS. J was trimmed by 5 bases and V by 10 bases; bases with no gene match: 10. CDR3 amino acids: CATRTGMGNNEQFF. The CDR3 DNA follows: TGTGCCACCCGGACAGGGATGGGAAACAATGAGCAGTTCTTC.

The chain has TRBV28 and TRBJ2-5; D unclear. Trimming removed 1 base from V and 2 bases from J, with 8 bases in between. CDR1 and CDR2 (germline): MDHEN, SYDVKM. There are 14 residues in the CDR3. The CDR3 protein is CASSLYVTQETQYF. The DNA for the CDR3 is TGTGCCAGCAGTTTATATGTGACACAAGAGACCCAGTACTTC.

The chain joins TRBV6-2 or TRBV6-3 to TRBJ2-1, with 10 bases lining up with TRBD1. The CDR3 runs to 15 residues. Germline trimming cut 6 bases from V and 10 bases from J; bases unmatched to any gene: 12. Germline CDR1 reads MNHEY; CDR2 reads SVGEGT. The CDR3 here is CASSNRDRGIGEQFF. The CDR3 DNA is TGTGCCAGCAGCAACCGGGACAGGGGAATCGGGGAGCAGTTCTTC.

This clonotype was observed a few times. This rearrangement joins TRBV7-8 to TRBJ2-7; D unclear. From germline, CDR1 is SGHVS and CDR2 FQNEAQ. This CDR3 comprises 14 residues. The ends were cut back, 1 base at V and 3 bases at J, with 10 bases in the middle. The CDR3 DNA reads as TGTGCCAGCAGCTTAGGGGTAGCCAACTACGAGCAGTACTTC. Protein sequence: CASSLGVANYEQYF.

Worth noting for this clonotype: Being one base from a much bigger clone, this may be a read error. The chain combines TRBV20-1 with TRBJ1-6; 10 bases line up with TRBD1. The CDR3 has 14 amino acids. The germline gives CDR1 DFQATT, CDR2 SNEGSKA (reference sequence). Trimming took 5 bases from V and 4 from J; bases not matched to a gene: 2. CDR3 sequence: CSALGQGYNSPLHF. The CDR3 coding sequence is TGCAGTGCTTTGGGACAGGGGTATAATTCACCCCTCCACTTT.

In its sample, this clonotype was seen many times. The chain has TRBV29-1 and TRBJ2-1; 8 nucleotides line up with TRBD2. The V gene's germline CDR1 is SQVTM and CDR2 ANQGSEA. J was trimmed by 9 bases and V by 7 bases; bases with no gene match: 11. The CDR3 consists of 13 residues. CDR3 nucleotides: TGCAGCGCCGGGGGGGTGGACGGGCGTGAGCAGTTCTTC. The encoded protein is CSAGGVDGREQFF.

This clonotype was seen more than once but under ten times. The chain carries TRBV10-3 and TRBJ2-7; D might be TRBD2 (6 bases). Germline-derived CDR1 and CDR2 are ENHRY and SYGVKD. With 11 bases removed from V and 0 bases from J, the gap between germline ends came to 11 bases. The CDR3 length is 12 residues. CDR3 DNA sequence: TGTGCCGGATCGGGGGACTCCTACGAGCAGTACTTC. Its protein product is CAGSGDSYEQYF.

This clonotype appeared a few times. This chain uses TRBV7-7 with TRBJ2-4; D might be TRBD1 (6 bases). Germline values: CDR1 SSHAT, CDR2 FNYEAQ (reference sequence). V was clipped by 1 base and J by 0 bases, with 10 bases between them. This CDR3 region has 16 residues. CDR3 nucleotides: TGTGCCAGCAGCTTAGAGGACAGCCTAGCCAAAAACATTCAGTACTTC. It specifies CASSLEDSLAKNIQYF. Combining the CDR3 with reference TRBV7-7 and TRBJ2-4 gives the whole variable domain GAGVSQSPRYKVTKRGQDVTLRCDPISSHATLYWYQQALGQGPEFLTYFNYEAQPDKSGLPSDRFSAERPEGSISTLTIQRTEQRDSAMYRCASSLEDSLAKNIQYFGAGTRLSVL.

This clonotype has just a few counts. The V and J genes are TRBV20-1 and TRBJ2-5, with a tentative D call TRBD2 (5 bases). The CDR3 extends over 13 amino acids. V lost 2 bases and J lost 5, with 12 bases in between. Per germline, CDR1 DFQATT and CDR2 SNEGSKA (reference sequence). In DNA form, the CDR3 reads TGCAGTGCTAGAACCGCGAGAGGGGAGACCCAGTACTTC. Its protein product is CSARTARGETQYF.

This clonotype was seen just once. CDR3 amino acids: CASSLSPGSGYTF. DNA of the CDR3: TGCGCCAGCAGCTTGTCTCCGGGGAGCGGCTACACCTTC. J is TRBJ1-2 and V is TRBV5-1; D remains unclear. This CDR3 comprises 13 residues. V was cut by 1 base and J by 8 bases, with 12 bases left in between. Germline loops: CDR1 SGHRS, CDR2 YFSETQ.

V and J are TRBV4-3 and TRBJ2-4; 7 positions agree with TRBD2. This CDR3 contains 16 residues. V lost 0 bases, J lost 3 bases, and 5 bases stayed unmatched. Germline CDR1 reads LGHNA; CDR2 reads YSLEER. The CDR3 region is CASSQEGGLGKNIQYF. DNA for the CDR3: TGCGCCAGCAGCCAAGAGGGAGGGTTAGGCAAAAACATTCAGTACTTC.

This rearrangement joins TRBV30 to TRBJ1-3; D remains unclear. This CDR3 region has 11 residues. CDR1 and CDR2 (germline): GTSNPN, SVGIG (reference sequence). Trimming took 3 bases from V and 2 from J, leaving 2 bases between them. CDR3 bases: TGTGCCTGGAGACCTGGAAACACCATATATTTT. Its protein product is CAWRPGNTIYF.

This clonotype was seen more than once but under ten times. The gene calls are TRBV24-1 and TRBJ2-7; TRBD1 is a possible D gene (6 bases). Germline CDR1 KGHDR, CDR2 SFDVKD. CDR3 size: 14 residues. Trimming shortened V by 3 bases and J by 7 bases, and 15 bases separated the two germline ends. CDR3 sequence: CATSDTGKGGEQYF. The CDR3 nucleotides are TGTGCCACCAGTGATACCGGCAAAGGGGGAGAGCAGTACTTC.

J is TRBJ2-5 and V is TRBV6-6; D gene uncertain. The CDR3 loop spans 12 amino acids. From germline, CDR1 is MNHNY and CDR2 SVGAGI (reference sequence). The V end lost 0 bases, the J end lost 4 bases, and 3 bases lay between the germline ends. The DNA for the CDR3 is TGTGCCAGCAGTTACTCGACAGAGACCCAGTACTTC. This codes for CASSYSTETQYF.

V usage is TRBV10-3 and J usage is TRBJ2-7, with TRBD1 as a possible D gene (5 bases). Trimming removed 3 bases from V and 2 bases from J, with 14 bases in between. This CDR3 is built from 15 residues. From germline, CDR1 is ENHRY and CDR2 SYGVKD. CDR3 coding DNA: TGTGCCATCAGTGACCCTGGGGCACGGACCTACGAGCAGTACTTC. This gives the protein CAISDPGARTYEQYF.

CDR3 protein: CSGVRRGGLYEQYF. CDR3 nucleotides: TGCAGTGGGGTTAGACGGGGGGGCTTGTACGAGCAGTACTTC. The V call is TRBV20-1, the J call TRBJ2-7; TRBD2 matches 8 bases. Trimming took 7 bases from V and 4 from J; bases not matched to a gene: 12. The V gene's germline CDR1 is DFQATT and CDR2 SNEGSKA (reference sequence). The CDR3 extends over 14 amino acids.

There are a few counts of this clonotype. The genes are TRBV20-1 and TRBJ1-5; D is unclear. This CDR3 spans 13 amino acids. With 0 bases removed from V and 2 bases from J, the gap between germline ends came to 5 bases. CDR1 and CDR2 (germline): DFQATT, SNEGSKA (reference sequence). The CDR3 spells CSARDLGNQPQHF. Written as DNA, the CDR3 is TGCAGTGCTAGAGATCTGGGCAATCAGCCCCAGCATTTT.

This clonotype was seen only a few times. CDR3: CSATEGRKVRSEQYF. For the CDR3, the DNA is TGCAGTGCTACAGAGGGCCGTAAGGTTAGAAGCGAGCAGTACTTC. The gene calls are TRBV20-1 and TRBJ2-7, with D maybe TRBD2 (5 bases). V shed 4 bases and J shed 6 bases, with 22 bases lying between them. This CDR3 region has 15 residues. Germline V gene data show CDR1 as DFQATT and CDR2 as SNEGSKA (reference sequence).

The table lists this clonotype with a few counts. The chain couples TRBV5-1 to TRBJ2-2, with D perhaps being TRBD1 or TRBD2 (5 bases each). Trimming removed 0 bases at V and 5 bases at J, with 14 bases between. Germline V gene data show CDR1 as SGHRS and CDR2 as YFSETQ. There are 16 residues in the CDR3. CDR3 nucleotides: TGCGCCAGCAGCTTGGATCCGGGGCGCGGTACCGGGGAGCTGTTTTTT. It codes for CASSLDPGRGTGELFF.

This clonotype was seen only a few times. J is TRBJ1-1 and V is TRBV12-3 or TRBV12-4; D gene ambiguous. The V and J ends lost 6 bases and 4 bases respectively, with 15 bases between them. This CDR3 has 14 amino acids. CDR3 residues: CASSPPEKGTEAFF. The CDR3 nucleotides read TGTGCCAGCAGCCCTCCGGAGAAGGGCACTGAAGCTTTCTTT.

The rearrangement uses TRBV29-1 and TRBJ2-1, with D tentatively TRBD1 (5 bases). Germline assignment: CDR1 SQVTM and CDR2 ANQGSEA. With 1 base removed from V and 3 bases from J, the gap between germline ends came to 10 bases. This CDR3 has 14 residues. The CDR3 DNA follows: TGCAGCGTTGAAGGGCAGGGCGTCTACAATGAGCAGTTCTTC. Translated, it gives CSVEGQGVYNEQFF.

As DNA, the CDR3 is TGCGCCAGCAGACGGGACGGTACCGGGGAGCTGTTTTTT. This codes for CASRRDGTGELFF. The rearrangement links TRBV4-1 to TRBJ2-2; D tentatively fits TRBD1 or TRBD2 (5 bases each). This CDR3 contains 13 residues. V lost 6 bases, J lost 5 bases, and 10 bases lay in between. In germline, CDR1 is MGHRA, CDR2 YSYEKL.